A selection of T cell receptor beta chains follows, all from one sample in a study of blood T cell repertoires in COVID-19. This table comes from immunoSEQ multiplex PCR, and its TCRdb copy is limited to in-frame clones, with some not included. The sample has 200,000 or so clones, approximately 90% seen once. Sequencing was performed on peripheral blood. All receptors come from a middle-aged woman who had recovered from COVID-19. Each CDR3 is given with its conserved first and last residue. A D gene is named only where the DNA matches it firmly. Clone size is not always given. Where it is, it says once, few, many or a class for expanded clones.

TGTGCCAGCAGCACTCAACTAGCGGGAGTTCCCGGGGCCAACGTCCTGACTTTC	CASSTQLAGVPGANVLTF	18	TRBV7-9	TRBJ2-6	TRBD2	NA
TGTGCCAGCAGCCGGTCACAGGGGAGGCCTTTCTTT	CASSRSQGRPFF	12	TRBV6-2/TRBV6-3	TRBJ1-1	TRBD1	NA
TGTGCCAGTAGTATCCGGACCGGGACAGGGGGCAATCAGCCCCAGCATTTT	CASSIRTGTGGNQPQHF	17	TRBV19	TRBJ1-5	TRBD1	NA
TGTGCCTGGACCCCTAGCGGGAGGGTCTCCTACGAGCAGTACTTC	CAWTPSGRVSYEQYF	15	TRBV30	TRBJ2-7	TRBD2	NA
TGTGCCAGCAGCCTAGGACCACTATACGGTGACACCGGGGAGCTGTTTTTT	CASSLGPLYGDTGELFF	17	TRBV9	TRBJ2-2	NA	NA
TGTGCCAGCAGTGAATTAAACGTGGTAGCGGGAGCCACAGATACGCAGTATTTT	CASSELNVVAGATDTQYF	18	TRBV2	TRBJ2-3	TRBD2	NA
TGTGCCAGCAGTCAACTTGGGGAGGGCTCTGGGGCCAACGTCCTGACTTTC	CASSQLGEGSGANVLTF	17	TRBV6-4	TRBJ2-6	TRBD2	NA
TGTGCCAGCAGCTTCTCGGGAGGGCCCTCGGATACGCAGTATTTT	CASSFSGGPSDTQYF	15	TRBV11-3	TRBJ2-3	TRBD2	NA
TGTGCCAGCGCCTCGGGACTGAGACTTGTAGATGAGCAGTTCTTC	CASASGLRLVDEQFF	15	TRBV28	TRBJ2-1	NA	NA
TGTGCCAGCAGCCCCACGGGGAGGCCCCTAGCCAAAAACATTCAGTACTTC	CASSPTGRPLAKNIQYF	17	TRBV7-2	TRBJ2-4	NA	NA
TGTGCCAGCAGTCCCATGGGACAGGGCCTCAATCAGCCCCAGCATTTT	CASSPMGQGLNQPQHF	16	TRBV27	TRBJ1-5	TRBD1	once
TGCGCCAGCAGCCAAGATGGACCAGGAGGAGAGACCCAGTACTTC	CASSQDGPGGETQYF	15	TRBV4-1	TRBJ2-5	NA	NA
TGTGCCAGCTCACCAGGGACAGGGGTAATGAACACTGAAGCTTTCTTT	CASSPGTGVMNTEAFF	16	TRBV18	TRBJ1-1	TRBD1	NA
TGTGCCAGCAGCTCGACTAGCGGGGGTAGTTACAATGAGCAGTTCTTC	CASSSTSGGSYNEQFF	16	TRBV7-9	TRBJ2-1	TRBD2	NA
TGTGCCAGCAGTTACCGAAAAGGGGGTATGGGAAATGAGCAGTTCTTC	CASSYRKGGMGNEQFF	16	TRBV6-6	TRBJ2-1	NA	once
TGTGCCACCAGTGGAAGAGGGTACGAGCAGTACTTC	CATSGRGYEQYF	12	TRBV24-1	TRBJ2-7	NA	NA
TGTGCCAGCAGCTTCAGTCTGCAGGGGACCCAGTACTTC	CASSFSLQGTQYF	13	TRBV7-6	TRBJ2-5	NA	NA
TGTGCCGTAGGAGCGGGGGCTTGGAATGAAAAACTGTTTTTT	CAVGAGAWNEKLFF	14	TRBV19	TRBJ1-4	NA	once
TGCAGTGCTAGTGGACAGGGGGGACTTTCGTCTGAAGCTTTCTTT	CSASGQGGLSSEAFF	15	TRBV20-1	TRBJ1-1	TRBD1	NA
TGTGCCAGCAGCTTAGGCCGCCCGCCTTATCCCGGACAGGGTGGTACCGGGGAGCTGTTTTTT	CASSLGRPPYPGQGGTGELFF	21	TRBV7-6	TRBJ2-2	TRBD1	NA
TGTGCCAGCAGCACCGGGACTAGCGAAAGCACAGATACGCAGTATTTT	CASSTGTSESTDTQYF	16	TRBV9	TRBJ2-3	TRBD2	NA
TGTGCCAGCAGCTTCACCGGGACTAGCGGCTCCTACAATGAGCAGTTCTTC	CASSFTGTSGSYNEQFF	17	TRBV7-9	TRBJ2-1	TRBD2	NA
TGTGCCTGGAGTGGCGGGACAGGAAACAATCAGCCCCAGCATTTT	CAWSGGTGNNQPQHF	15	TRBV30	TRBJ1-5	TRBD1	NA
TGTGCCAGCACGACAGGGGTAGAGACCCAGTACTTC	CASTTGVETQYF	12	TRBV28	TRBJ2-5	TRBD1	NA
TGTGCCAGCAGCCAAGAGGCGGGCCGTGGGGATACGCAGTATTTT	CASSQEAGRGDTQYF	15	TRBV3-1/TRBV3-2	TRBJ2-3	NA	NA
TGCGCCAGCAGCTCGACAGGGAGTGGGAACACTGAAGCTTTCTTT	CASSSTGSGNTEAFF	15	TRBV5-1	TRBJ1-1	TRBD1	NA
TGTGCCAGCAGCCCCCGGGGGGTTAAGGATGAGCAGTTCTTC	CASSPRGVKDEQFF	14	TRBV7-2	TRBJ2-1	TRBD2	NA
TGTGCCAGCAGCCAATCCTTAAACACCGGGGAGCTGTTTTTT	CASSQSLNTGELFF	14	TRBV3-1/TRBV3-2	TRBJ2-2	NA	NA
TGTGCCAGCAGCCTAAGGGGGGGCTCTAGGAGCTCTGGAAACACCATATATTTT	CASSLRGGSRSSGNTIYF	18	TRBV5-4	TRBJ1-3	NA	NA
TGTGCCACCAGTGAATGGGAAGGGGTGGATGCGGCGCAGTATTTT	CATSEWEGVDAAQYF	15	TRBV24-1	TRBJ2-3	NA	NA
TGTGCCAGCAGTCTAGCGGGCGGGGGGGAGCTGTTTTTT	CASSLAGGGELFF	13	TRBV2	TRBJ2-2	TRBD2	NA
TGTGCCAGCAGCTTTGGCGGGAGGGCTAGCACAGATACGCAGTATTTT	CASSFGGRASTDTQYF	16	TRBV11-2	TRBJ2-3	TRBD2	NA
TGTGCCAGCAGCGTAGGAAGCGGGAGTGCAGATACGCAGTATTTT	CASSVGSGSADTQYF	15	TRBV9	TRBJ2-3	TRBD2	NA
TGTGCCAGTAGCCTACGATTACTAGGGGACAATGGCTACACCTTC	CASSLRLLGDNGYTF	15	TRBV19	TRBJ1-2	NA	NA